The clone carrying this T cell receptor beta chain showed up many times. Germline V gives CDR1 KGHSH, CDR2 LQKENI. Trimming shortened V by 5 bases and J by 6 bases, and 10 bases separated the two germline ends. This CDR3 has 12 amino acids. Assembly of TCR beta libraries relied on iRepertoire HTBI primers together with Arm-PCR of CDR3 regions. Each CDR3 protein gets one entry after TCRdb re-called the multiplex PCR reads with MiXCR. The data show roughly 500,000 distinct CDR3 sequences, with 20% seen just once and 7.8% held by the top ten. This specimen comes from a study of regulatory T cells in long-lasting Graves disease. As for time point: persistent/refractory GD, antithyroid drugs over 5 years with positive TRAb. The TCR library was made from RNA that had been extracted from PBMCs in TRIzol.

Sequencing was performed on peripheral blood mononuclear cells (PBMCs), taken when the disease was refractory, from a patient treated with antithyroid drugs. The V and J genes are TRBV18 and TRBJ1-1; D may be TRBD1 (6 bases). The source of this sequence is a female donor with Graves disease. As DNA, the CDR3 is TGTGCCAGCTCATACAGGGCCCCTGAAGCTTTCTTT. Its translation is CASSYRAPEAFF. The whole variable domain, filled in from reference TRBV18 and TRBJ1-1, reads NAGVMQNPRHLVRRRGQEARLRCSPMKGHSHVYWYRQLPEEGLKFMVYLQKENIIDESGMPKERFSAEFPKEGPSILRIQQVVRGDSAAYFCASSYRAPEAFFGQGTRLTVV.